The next 20 T cell receptor beta chains were all read from a single sample in a study of cytomegalovirus exposure and HLA in healthy donors. Using immunoSEQ multiplex PCR, the repertoire was profiled, and TCRdb retains in-frame clones only, with some absent. The data contain fewer than 200,000 clones, more than 75% of them singletons. Sequenced material: PBMCs. All receptors derive from a young man in good health and CMV-seropositive.

J is TRBJ1-2 and V is TRBV5-6; 8 bases agree with TRBD1. V trimming: 1 base; J trimming: 7 bases; junction bases outside the gene matches: 9. Germline loops: CDR1 SGHDT, CDR2 YYEEEE. There are 15 residues in the CDR3. The DNA for the CDR3 is TGTGCCAGCAGCTTGCTATCAGGGGGCCGTGGTGGCTACACCTTC. This gives the protein CASSLLSGGRGGYTF.

V usage is TRBV4-1 and J usage is TRBJ2-7; tentatively, D is TRBD2 (5 bases). Germline CDR1 and CDR2: MGHRA and YSYEKL. This CDR3 has 13 residues. The V gene lost 4 bases and the J gene lost 1 base, with 8 bases spanning the gap. The CDR3 coding sequence is TGCGCCAGCAGCCCTTGGGAGTCCTACGAGCAGTACTTC. This sequence encodes CASSPWESYEQYF.

Comments on this clone: An end of the junction does not agree with germline; a read error may underlie this. V usage is TRBV2 and J usage is TRBJ2-3; D tentatively fits TRBD1 or TRBD2 (5 bases each). The CDR3 runs to 15 residues. Germline-derived CDR1 and CDR2 are SNHLY and FYNNEI. DNA for the CDR3: TGTGCCAGCACTGAACGGCGGAGAGGGGCGGATACGCAGTATTTT. Translating gives CASTERRRGADTQYF.

The chain has TRBV30 and TRBJ1-2, with unresolved D. CDR3 length: 12 amino acids. Per the germline V gene, CDR1 is GTSNPN and CDR2 is SVGIG (reference sequence). V was trimmed by 0 bases and J by 2 bases, leaving 4 bases between them. The DNA of the CDR3 is TGTGCCTGGAGTGTTGAAAACTATGGCTACACCTTC. Translation: CAWSVENYGYTF.

This clone was found once. The chain couples TRBV9 to TRBJ2-7, with D possibly matching TRBD1 (6 bases). The CDR3 consists of 14 residues. The germline CDR1 and CDR2 sequences are SGDLS and YYNGEE. With 4 bases removed from V and 6 bases from J, the gap between germline ends came to 17 bases. CDR3 sequence (DNA): TGTGCCAGCAGCCCCAGGACAGCGAGGGGCGAGCAGTACTTC. Encoded protein: CASSPRTARGEQYF.

This chain links TRBV6-5 with TRBJ1-5; D remains unclear. Trimming took 6 bases from V and 3 from J, leaving 15 bases between them. The CDR3 runs to 15 residues. Germline assignment: CDR1 MNHEY and CDR2 SVGAGI. The CDR3, as DNA: TGTGCCAGCAGACGTGCATGGGGTCTCAATCAGCCCCAGCATTTT. Encoded protein: CASRRAWGLNQPQHF.

The chain carries TRBV6-4 and TRBJ2-7; 7 nucleotides line up with TRBD1. The junction had 21 bases not matched to a gene; V was cut back by 5 bases and J by 8 bases. The germline gives CDR1 MRHNA, CDR2 SNTAGT. This CDR3 comprises 17 residues. The CDR3 DNA reads as TGTGCCAGCAGTCGCCAACATCCCTCAGGCGACAGGGAAAAGCAGTACTTC. The encoded protein is CASSRQHPSGDREKQYF.

The table lists this clone with a few counts. The chain carries TRBV5-8 and TRBJ2-3; tentatively, D is TRBD2 (5 bases). Germline V gene lookup returns CDR1 SGHTS and CDR2 YDEGEE. The germline V and J ends were trimmed by 4 bases and 5 bases, with 17 bases remaining between them. CDR3 size: 15 residues. Here the CDR3 reads CASSPFGLSGDTQYF. CDR3 DNA: TGTGCCAGCAGCCCGTTTGGACTTTCGGGAGATACGCAGTATTTT.

This chain links TRBV14 with TRBJ2-7; 8 positions match TRBD2. The CDR3 loop spans 17 amino acids. With 3 bases clipped from V and 0 bases from J, the junction kept 10 bases outside the gene matches. Germline V lookup: CDR1 SGHDN, CDR2 FVKESK. The CDR3 bases are TGTGCCAGCAGCCAGGAGGGGCGGGGGGCCTACTCCTACGAGCAGTACTTC. Amino acids: CASSQEGRGAYSYEQYF.

This clone was found once. The V gene is TRBV9, the J gene TRBJ2-7, with a tentative D call TRBD1 (6 bases). CDR1 and CDR2 (germline): SGDLS, YYNGEE. V was shortened by 0 bases and J by 0 bases, with 10 bases between the two germline ends. This CDR3 has 15 amino acids. The CDR3 loop reads CASSVVDSPSYEQYF. The CDR3, as DNA: TGTGCCAGCAGCGTAGTGGACAGCCCCTCCTACGAGCAGTACTTC.

The gene calls are TRBV28 and TRBJ2-7; D might be TRBD1 (5 bases). Looked up from germline, CDR1 is MDHEN and CDR2 is SYDVKM. The CDR3 covers 13 residues. V lost 5 bases to trimming and J lost 2 bases, with 10 bases between them. DNA for the CDR3: TGTGCCAGCAGTGGGGCTGGGGCCTACGAGCAGTACTTC. As protein: CASSGAGAYEQYF.

The chain employs TRBV27 and TRBJ1-1; D might be TRBD1 (6 bases). The germline V gene has CDR1 MNHEY and CDR2 SMNVEV (reference sequence). This CDR3 has 14 amino acids. V lost 6 bases, J lost 1 base, and 12 bases lay in between. The CDR3 protein is CASREQGGNTEAFF. The CDR3 nucleotides are TGTGCCAGCAGGGAACAGGGCGGGAACACTGAAGCTTTCTTT.

V and J are TRBV27 and TRBJ2-3, with D possibly being TRBD2 (5 bases). The CDR3 is 14 amino acids. V lost 1 base, J lost 1 base, and 6 bases lay in between. In germline, CDR1 is MNHEY, CDR2 SMNVEV (reference sequence). CDR3 residues: CASSLYGGTDTQYF. The CDR3 coding sequence is TGTGCCAGCAGTTTATACGGGGGCACAGATACGCAGTATTTT.

The CDR3 spells CASSLTGTYGNTIYF. The CDR3 bases are TGTGCCAGCAGCTTGACCGGGACGTACGGAAACACCATATATTTT. The rearrangement uses TRBV7-2 and TRBJ1-3, with a possible D match to TRBD1 (5 bases). CDR1 SGHTA and CDR2 FQGNSA come from the germline V gene. The CDR3 is 15 amino acids. V lost 3 bases and J lost 4, with 13 bases in between.

The chain uses TRBV5-4 and TRBJ1-1, with D hard to call. This CDR3 contains 16 residues. Germline V gene sequence: CDR1 SGHNT, CDR2 YYREEE (reference sequence). Between the trimmed V and J ends, which lost 5 bases and 4 bases, there was a span of 21 bases. CDR3 DNA: TGTGCCAGCAGTCTTCAGGACTTGGTTTTGGGCACTGAAGCTTTCTTT. This gives the protein CASSLQDLVLGTEAFF.

The rearrangement links TRBV9 to TRBJ2-5; tentatively, D is TRBD1 or TRBD2 (5 bases each). Germline V gene sequence: CDR1 SGDLS, CDR2 YYNGEE. V dropped 4 bases and J dropped 2 bases, with 18 bases sitting between them. The CDR3 is 16 residues long. CDR3 amino acids: CASSLAGDGWQETQYF. As DNA, the CDR3 is TGTGCCAGCAGCCTAGCTGGGGACGGATGGCAAGAGACCCAGTACTTC.

The chain links TRBV6-6 to TRBJ2-7, with 11 bases lining up with TRBD2. CDR3 length equals 15 residues. Per the germline V gene, CDR1 is MNHNY and CDR2 is SVGAGI (reference sequence). With 7 bases clipped from V and 3 bases from J, the junction kept 8 bases outside the gene matches. The CDR3: CASNPRLAGGYEQYF. CDR3 nucleotides: TGTGCCAGCAACCCCCGTCTAGCGGGAGGCTACGAGCAGTACTTC.

The chain carries TRBV6-6 and TRBJ2-1; possible D gene TRBD2, 5 bases. Germline CDR1 and CDR2: MNHNY and SVGAGI (reference sequence). Trimming stripped 6 bases from V and 9 bases from J, with 12 bases between. The CDR3 runs 12 residues. CDR3 sequence: CASSTLGGEQFF. The CDR3 DNA follows: TGTGCCAGCAGCACCCTAGGAGGTGAGCAGTTCTTC.

The chain recombines TRBV7-2 with TRBJ2-7; 11 bases match TRBD1. Per germline, CDR1 SGHTA and CDR2 FQGNSA. This CDR3 is 15 amino acids long. Germline trimming cut 4 bases from V and 7 bases from J; bases unmatched to any gene: 9. As DNA, the CDR3 is TGTGCCAGCAGCTCACAGGGACAGGGGGTGGGGGAGCAGTACTTC. Translating it yields CASSSQGQGVGEQYF.

This clone was detected once. V gene TRBV30 combines with J gene TRBJ1-6; D gene ambiguous. The CDR3 has 12 amino acids. V lost 2 bases, J lost 10 bases, and 9 bases lay in between. Germline CDR1 and CDR2: GTSNPN and SVGIG (reference sequence). CDR3 sequence: CAWSIGPSPLHF. The CDR3 DNA reads as TGTGCCTGGAGTATTGGTCCCTCACCCCTCCACTTT.